The clone carrying this TCR beta chain was observed many times. No antigen is known for it. From germline, CDR1 is LGHNA and CDR2 YNFKEQ. The length of the CDR3 is 16 residues. Germline trimming cut 0 bases from V and 11 bases from J; bases unmatched to any gene: 12. In TCRdb, the RT-PCR reads were re-called with MiXCR into one record per CDR3 protein. This repertoire shows roughly 780,000 distinct CDR3 sequences, 15% to 20% found once; its top ten account for 9.5% to 13%. The data derive from a study of response to subunit inactivated influenza vaccine. The study, taken as a whole, reports: It was the authors' suggestion that each seasonal influenza vaccination recruits few new T cells.

The gene calls are TRBV4-2 and TRBJ1-5, with 8 bases fitting TRBD1. This TCR was recovered from a man in his fifties or sixties who received an inactivated influenza vaccine. This specimen was PBMCs from blood, taken roughly 5 days after vaccination. CDR3 sequence (DNA): TGTGCCAGCAGCCAAGACTTAGTTGACAGGGGTCTGTCCCAGCATTTT. It translates to CASSQDLVDRGLSQHF.